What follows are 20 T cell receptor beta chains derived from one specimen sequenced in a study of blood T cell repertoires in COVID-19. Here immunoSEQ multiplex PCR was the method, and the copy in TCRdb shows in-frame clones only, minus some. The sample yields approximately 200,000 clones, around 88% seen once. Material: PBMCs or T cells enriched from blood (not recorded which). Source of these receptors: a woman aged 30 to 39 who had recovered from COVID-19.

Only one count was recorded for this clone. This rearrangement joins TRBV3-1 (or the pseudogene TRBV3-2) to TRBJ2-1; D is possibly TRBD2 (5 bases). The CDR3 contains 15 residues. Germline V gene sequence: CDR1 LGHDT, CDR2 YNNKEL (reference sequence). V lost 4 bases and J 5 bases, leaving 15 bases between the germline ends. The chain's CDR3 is CASSPRGSANNEQFF. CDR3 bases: TGTGCCAGCAGCCCCCGGGGTAGCGCGAACAATGAGCAGTTCTTC.

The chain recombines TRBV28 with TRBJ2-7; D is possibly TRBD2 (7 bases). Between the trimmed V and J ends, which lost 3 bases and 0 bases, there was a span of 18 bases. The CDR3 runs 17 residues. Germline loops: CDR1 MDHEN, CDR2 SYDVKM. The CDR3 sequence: CASSLGGPSSFSYEQYF. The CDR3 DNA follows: TGTGCCAGCAGTTTGGGGGGGCCTAGTTCCTTCTCCTACGAGCAGTACTTC. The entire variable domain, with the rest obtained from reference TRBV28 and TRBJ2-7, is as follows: DVKVTQSSRYLVKRTGEKVFLECVQDMDHENMFWYRQDPGLGLRLIYFSYDVKMKEKGDIPEGYSVSREKKERFSLILESASTNQTSMYLCASSLGGPSSFSYEQYFGPGTRLTVT.

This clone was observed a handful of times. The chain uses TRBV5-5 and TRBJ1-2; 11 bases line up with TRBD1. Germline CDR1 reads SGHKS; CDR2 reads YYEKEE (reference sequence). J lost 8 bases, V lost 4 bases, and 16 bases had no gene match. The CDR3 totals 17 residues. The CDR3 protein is CASSAYPRRDRGTGYTF. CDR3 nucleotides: TGTGCCAGCAGCGCGTACCCTAGGAGGGACAGGGGGACGGGCTACACCTTC.

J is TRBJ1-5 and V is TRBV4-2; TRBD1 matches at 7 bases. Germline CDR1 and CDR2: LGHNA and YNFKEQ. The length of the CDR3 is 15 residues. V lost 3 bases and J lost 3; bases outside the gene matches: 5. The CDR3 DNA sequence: TGTGCCAGCAGCCAGGGGCAGGGGGACAATCAGCCCCAGCATTTT. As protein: CASSQGQGDNQPQHF.

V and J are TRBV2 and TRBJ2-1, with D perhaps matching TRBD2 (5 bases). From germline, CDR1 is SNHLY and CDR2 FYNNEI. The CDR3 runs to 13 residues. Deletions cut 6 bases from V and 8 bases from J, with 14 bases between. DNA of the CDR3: TGTGCCAGCAGCGGGAAAGTTACCCATGAGCAGTTCTTC. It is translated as CASSGKVTHEQFF.

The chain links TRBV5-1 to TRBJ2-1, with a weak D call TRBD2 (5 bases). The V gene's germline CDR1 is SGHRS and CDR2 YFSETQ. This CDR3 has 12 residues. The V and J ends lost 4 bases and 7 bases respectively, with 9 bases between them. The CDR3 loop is CASSRPGNEQFF. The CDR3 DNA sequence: TGCGCCAGCAGCCGGCCGGGGAATGAGCAGTTCTTC.

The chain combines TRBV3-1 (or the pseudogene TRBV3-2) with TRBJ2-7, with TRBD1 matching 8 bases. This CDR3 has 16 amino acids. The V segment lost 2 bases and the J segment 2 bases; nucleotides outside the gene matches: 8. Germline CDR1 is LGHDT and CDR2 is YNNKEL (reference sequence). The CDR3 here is CASSQPPRTGTYEQYF. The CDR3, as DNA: TGTGCCAGCAGCCAACCTCCTCGGACAGGGACCTACGAGCAGTACTTC.

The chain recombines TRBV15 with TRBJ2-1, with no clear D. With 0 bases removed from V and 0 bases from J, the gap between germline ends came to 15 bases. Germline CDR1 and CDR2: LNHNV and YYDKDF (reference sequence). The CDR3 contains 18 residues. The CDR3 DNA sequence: TGTGCCACCAGCAGAGATCGGAGTGCGAGAAGCTCCTACAATGAGCAGTTCTTC. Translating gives CATSRDRSARSSYNEQFF.

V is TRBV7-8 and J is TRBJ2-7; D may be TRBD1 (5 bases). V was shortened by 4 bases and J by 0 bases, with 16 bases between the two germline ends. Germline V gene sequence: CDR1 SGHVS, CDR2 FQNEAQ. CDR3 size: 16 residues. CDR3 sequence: CASSSRTPRGSYEQYF. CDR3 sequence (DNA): TGTGCCAGCAGCTCCCGGACCCCAAGGGGCTCCTACGAGCAGTACTTC.

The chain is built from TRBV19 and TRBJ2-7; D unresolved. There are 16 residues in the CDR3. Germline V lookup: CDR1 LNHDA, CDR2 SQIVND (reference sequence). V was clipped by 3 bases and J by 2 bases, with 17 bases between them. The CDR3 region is CASSISAGPVAYEQYF. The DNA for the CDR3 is TGTGCCAGTAGTATCTCAGCAGGCCCAGTCGCCTACGAGCAGTACTTC.

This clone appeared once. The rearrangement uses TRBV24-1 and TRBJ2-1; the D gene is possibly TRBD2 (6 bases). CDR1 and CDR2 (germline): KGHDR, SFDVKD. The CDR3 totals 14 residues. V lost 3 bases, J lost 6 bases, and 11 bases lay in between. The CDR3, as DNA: TGTGCCACCAGTGATCGCCAGGGAGGCAATGAGCAGTTCTTC. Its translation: CATSDRQGGNEQFF.

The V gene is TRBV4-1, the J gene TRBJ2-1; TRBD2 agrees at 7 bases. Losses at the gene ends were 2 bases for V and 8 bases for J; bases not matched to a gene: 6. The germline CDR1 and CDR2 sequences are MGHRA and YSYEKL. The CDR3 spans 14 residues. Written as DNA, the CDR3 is TGCGCCAGCAGCCAACCATTGGGGAGGGATGAGCAGTTCTTC. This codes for CASSQPLGRDEQFF.

CDR3 bases: TGTGCCAGCAGTCGAGATAACGAGCAGTACTTC. Its protein product is CASSRDNEQYF. The rearrangement links TRBV6-5 to TRBJ2-7, with D unresolved. V lost 5 bases to trimming and J lost 5 bases, with 7 bases between them. Germline V lookup: CDR1 MNHEY, CDR2 SVGAGI. The CDR3 consists of 11 residues.

DNA of the CDR3: TGTGCCAGCAGGGAATGGACAGTAGAGACCCAGTACTTC. It codes for CASREWTVETQYF. This sequence joins TRBV2 and TRBJ2-5; a possible D gene is TRBD1 (6 bases). Trimming took 6 bases from V and 4 from J, leaving 12 bases between them. Germline loops: CDR1 SNHLY, CDR2 FYNNEI. CDR3 length equals 13 residues.

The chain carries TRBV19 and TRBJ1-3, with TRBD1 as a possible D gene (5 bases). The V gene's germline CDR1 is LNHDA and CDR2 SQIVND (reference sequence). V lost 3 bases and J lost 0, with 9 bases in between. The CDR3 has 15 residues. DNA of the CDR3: TGTGCCAGTAGTATTACGGACAACTCTGGAAACACCATATATTTT. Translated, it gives CASSITDNSGNTIYF.

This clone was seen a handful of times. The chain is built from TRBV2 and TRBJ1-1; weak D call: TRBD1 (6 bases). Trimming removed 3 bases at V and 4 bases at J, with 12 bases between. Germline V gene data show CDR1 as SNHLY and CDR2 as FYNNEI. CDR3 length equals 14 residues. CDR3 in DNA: TGTGCCAGCAGTGAGCAGGGGATGGGCACTGAAGCTTTCTTT. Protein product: CASSEQGMGTEAFF. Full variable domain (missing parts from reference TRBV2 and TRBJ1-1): EPEVTQTPSHQVTQMGQEVILRCVPISNHLYFYWYRQILGQKVEFLVSFYNNEISEKSEIFDDQFSVERPDGSNFTLKIRSTKLEDSAMYFCASSEQGMGTEAFFGQGTRLTVV.

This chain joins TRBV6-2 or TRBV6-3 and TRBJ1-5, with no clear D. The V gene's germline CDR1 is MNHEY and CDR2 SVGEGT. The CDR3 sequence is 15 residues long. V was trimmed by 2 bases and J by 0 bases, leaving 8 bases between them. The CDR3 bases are TGTGCCAGCAGTTACACGGGATATAGCAATCAGCCCCAGCATTTT. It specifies CASSYTGYSNQPQHF.

This CDR3 is CASSYPASGDYEQYF. DNA of the CDR3: TGTGCCAGCAGTTACCCAGCCTCAGGGGACTACGAGCAGTACTTC. This chain joins TRBV6-2 or TRBV6-3 and TRBJ2-7; D possibly corresponds to TRBD1 (6 bases). CDR1 is MNHEY, CDR2 SVGEGT, per germline. Trimming cost V 2 bases and J 3 bases, with 14 bases left between them. CDR3 length: 15 residues.

CDR3 in amino acids: CASSKGTGGYQPQHF. CDR3 DNA: TGTGCCAGCAGCAAGGGGACTGGGGGTTACCAGCCCCAGCATTTT. The rearrangement uses TRBV5-8 and TRBJ1-5; a possible D gene is TRBD1 (5 bases). The germline CDR1 and CDR2 sequences are SGHTS and YDEGEE. V was trimmed by 4 bases and J by 7 bases, leaving 18 bases between them. CDR3 size: 15 residues. The variable domain in full, with the rest retrieved from reference TRBV5-8 and TRBJ1-5, is EAGVTQSPTHLIKTRGQQATLRCSPISGHTSVYWYQQALGLGLQFLLWYDEGEERNRGNFPPRFSGRQFPNYSSELNVNALELEDSALYLCASSKGTGGYQPQHFGDGTRLSIL.

Written as DNA, the CDR3 is TGCGCCAGCAGCTTGTCAGGGTCGGAGACCCAGTACTTC. This sequence encodes CASSLSGSETQYF. V gene TRBV5-1 combines with J gene TRBJ2-5, with D possibly being TRBD1 (5 bases). V was clipped by 1 base and J by 5 bases, with 9 bases between them. This CDR3 region has 13 residues. The germline gives CDR1 SGHRS, CDR2 YFSETQ.